This entry features one TCR beta chain sequence. The V gene's germline CDR1 is ENHRY and CDR2 SYGVKD. This CDR3 comprises 13 residues. The V end lost 5 bases, the J end lost 1 base, and 8 bases lay between the germline ends. This sample is part of a study of control samples from healthy donors and cancer patients. Generated by immunoSEQ multiplex PCR, the TCRdb table keeps only in-frame clones and is missing some. In the table there are around 150,000 clones, approximately 90% of which are singletons. The TCR originated in a man aged 25 to 40 in good health. The chain carries TRBV10-3 and TRBJ1-1; D is possibly TRBD1 (5 bases). Sequenced: blood. The CDR3 coding sequence is TGTGCCATCAGTAGGGGCCAGAACACTGAAGCTTTCTTT. As protein: CAISRGQNTEAFF.